Listed here is a single T cell receptor beta chain. What it binds is not known. These data belong to a study of Ad26.COV2.S vaccination and SARS-CoV-2 variants. Study as a whole: Into the muscle, Ad26.COV2.S was dosed once or twice, 56 days apart. General study findings and limits: Vaccinees reportedly had broad spike-specific CD8+ and CD4+ T cell responses.

The treatment denotes: around 19 received Ad26.COV2.S at low or high dose, single or two shots; about 5 received placebo; per-sample allocation not given. Collection of samples fell on day 63 after the first vaccine or placebo injection. The donor was a Boston adult aged 18-55 years. CDR3 size: 14 residues. Germline V CDR1 and CDR2: MNHEY, SVGAGI. V was trimmed by 9 bases and J by 4 bases, leaving 16 bases between them. TCRdb's copy holds only in-frame clones and misses some; the assay was immunoSEQ multiplex PCR. The sample has 300,000 to 400,000 clones; more than 75% are singletons. The material sequenced was peripheral blood, taken in a trial of Ad26.COV2.S vaccine versus placebo. The sequence was collected from a person between 18 and 60 years old who received the Ad26.COV2.S COVID-19 vaccine or a placebo. The chain has TRBV6-5 and TRBJ1-3; the D gene is possibly TRBD1 (6 bases). The CDR3 DNA reads as TGTGCCAGGCGAGCGGGGGCGAGAGGAAACACCATATATTTT. It translates to CARRAGARGNTIYF.